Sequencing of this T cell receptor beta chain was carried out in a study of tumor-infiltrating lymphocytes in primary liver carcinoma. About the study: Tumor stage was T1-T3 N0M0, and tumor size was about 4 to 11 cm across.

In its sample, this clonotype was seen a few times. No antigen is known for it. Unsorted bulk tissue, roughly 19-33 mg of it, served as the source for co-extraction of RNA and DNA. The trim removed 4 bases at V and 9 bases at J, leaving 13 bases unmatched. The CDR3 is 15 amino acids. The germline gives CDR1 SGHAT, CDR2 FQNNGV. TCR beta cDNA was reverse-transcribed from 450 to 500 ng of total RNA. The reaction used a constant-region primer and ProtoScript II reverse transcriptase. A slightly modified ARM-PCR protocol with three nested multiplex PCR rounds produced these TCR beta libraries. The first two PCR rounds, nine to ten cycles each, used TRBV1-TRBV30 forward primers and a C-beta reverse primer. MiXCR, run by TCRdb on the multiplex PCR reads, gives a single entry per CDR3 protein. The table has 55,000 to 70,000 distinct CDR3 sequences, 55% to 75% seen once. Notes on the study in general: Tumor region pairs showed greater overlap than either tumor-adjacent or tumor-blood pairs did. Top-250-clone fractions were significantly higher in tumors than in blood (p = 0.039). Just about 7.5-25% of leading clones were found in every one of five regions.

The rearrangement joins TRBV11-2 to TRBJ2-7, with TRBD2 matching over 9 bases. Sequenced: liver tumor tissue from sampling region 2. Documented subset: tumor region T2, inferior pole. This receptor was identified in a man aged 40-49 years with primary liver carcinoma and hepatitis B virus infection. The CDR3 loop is CASSSLAGASLVQYF. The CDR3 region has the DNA TGTGCCAGCAGCTCGTTAGCGGGAGCGAGCCTCGTGCAGTACTTC.